Presented here are 26 T cell receptor beta chains from one specimen sequenced in a study of cytomegalovirus exposure and HLA in healthy donors. The PCR was carried out with 60 Vbeta primers and 13 Jbeta primers. The data were produced by immunoSEQ multiplex PCR, yet TCRdb's version contains in-frame clones alone and is incomplete. The repertoire table contains under 200,000 clones. The sample taken for sequencing was PBMCs. These receptors all come from a man in his thirties or forties in good health and CMV-seronegative.

The chain joins TRBV18 to TRBJ1-1; the match to TRBD1 covers 7 bases. The CDR3 is 17 residues long. The ends lost 4 bases at V and 0 bases at J; junction bases unmatched: 11. Per the germline V gene, CDR1 is KGHSH and CDR2 is LQKENI. The CDR3 loop reads CASSRNRDSRMNTEAFF. DNA of the CDR3: TGTGCCAGCTCACGGAACCGGGACAGCCGTATGAACACTGAAGCTTTCTTT. The whole variable domain, remainder taken from reference TRBV18 and TRBJ1-1, is NAGVMQNPRHLVRRRGQEARLRCSPMKGHSHVYWYRQLPEEGLKFMVYLQKENIIDESGMPKERFSAEFPKEGPSILRIQQVVRGDSAAYFCASSRNRDSRMNTEAFFGQGTRLTVV.

This chain uses TRBV27 with TRBJ2-1; the D gene is possibly TRBD1 (5 bases). Trimming left V 5 bases short and J 6 bases short, with 17 bases between. This CDR3 region has 15 residues. Germline V gene lookup returns CDR1 MNHEY and CDR2 SMNVEV (reference sequence). The CDR3 loop is CASSPNGRQPNEQFF. CDR3 nucleotides: TGTGCCAGCAGTCCAAACGGACGACAGCCCAATGAGCAGTTCTTC.

V gene TRBV19 combines with J gene TRBJ2-6; 7 bases align to TRBD1. Germline-derived CDR1 and CDR2 are LNHDA and SQIVND (reference sequence). Trimming took 1 base from V and 2 from J; bases not matched to a gene: 5. This CDR3 is 17 amino acids long. For the CDR3, the DNA is TGTGCCAGTAGTATAGGACAGGGCTTTGCTGGGGCCAACGTCCTGACTTTC. Translating it yields CASSIGQGFAGANVLTF.

This rearrangement joins TRBV20-1 to TRBJ2-3, with D unclear. Germline V gene lookup returns CDR1 DFQATT and CDR2 SNEGSKA (reference sequence). The CDR3 length is 11 residues. V lost 5 bases, J lost 2 bases, and 5 bases lay in between. The CDR3 spells CSAPVTDTQYF. In nucleotides, the CDR3 is TGCAGTGCTCCCGTCACAGATACGCAGTATTTT.

The chain couples TRBV2 to TRBJ1-1, with D maybe TRBD1 (6 bases). The CDR3 is 16 amino acids. Per the germline V gene, CDR1 is SNHLY and CDR2 is FYNNEI. V gave up 6 bases and J gave up 4 bases, with 21 bases separating them. The CDR3 DNA reads as TGTGCCAGCAGCAAAGAAACAGGGACCCTTGTCACTGAAGCTTTCTTT. Protein product: CASSKETGTLVTEAFF.

This rearrangement joins TRBV4-2 to TRBJ2-5, with 15 positions matching TRBD2. Per germline, CDR1 LGHNA and CDR2 YNFKEQ. V lost 4 bases and J lost 0; bases outside the gene matches: 3. The CDR3 has 17 amino acids. For the CDR3, the DNA is TGTGCCAGCAGCCTCGGGACTAGCGGGAGGTACCAAGAGACCCAGTACTTC. Protein product: CASSLGTSGRYQETQYF.

J is TRBJ2-1 and V is TRBV29-1; D not resolved. This CDR3 is built from 13 residues. Trimming cost V 7 bases and J 4 bases, with 14 bases left between them. CDR1 SQVTM and CDR2 ANQGSEA come from the germline V gene. DNA for the CDR3: TGCAGCGGATTTAGAGGAGTATACAATGAGCAGTTCTTC. Encoded protein: CSGFRGVYNEQFF.

The V and J genes are TRBV2 and TRBJ1-1, with D perhaps TRBD1 (5 bases). Germline lookup yields CDR1 SNHLY and CDR2 FYNNEI. Deletions cut 2 bases from V and 1 base from J, with 17 bases between. The CDR3 length is 17 residues. CDR3 sequence (DNA): TGTGCCAGCAGTGAATCAAGGGGCACTATTAGGAACACTGAAGCTTTCTTT. Protein: CASSESRGTIRNTEAFF.

The chain joins TRBV5-8 to TRBJ2-7; the D gene is possibly TRBD1 (6 bases). The CDR3 extends over 15 amino acids. CDR1 and CDR2 (germline): SGHTS, YDEGEE. The V and J ends lost 3 bases and 1 base respectively, with 14 bases between them. The CDR3 is CASSSTGFWSYEQYF. As DNA, the CDR3 is TGTGCCAGCAGCTCCACAGGGTTTTGGTCCTACGAGCAGTACTTC.

This sequence joins TRBV20-1 and TRBJ2-5, with a tentative D call TRBD1 (6 bases). The CDR3 is 10 residues long. Trimming took 6 bases from V and 7 from J, leaving 9 bases between them. Germline V gene sequence: CDR1 DFQATT, CDR2 SNEGSKA (reference sequence). This CDR3 reads CSAARGTQYF. The CDR3 region has the DNA TGCAGTGCCGCCAGGGGGACCCAGTACTTC.

The chain has TRBV5-6 and TRBJ2-7, with 8 bases lining up with TRBD1. The CDR3 is 14 residues long. CDR1 is SGHDT, CDR2 YYEEEE, per germline. The junction had 2 bases not matched to a gene; V was cut back by 2 bases and J by 1 base. CDR3 in amino acids: CASSFGTGSYEQYF. The CDR3 DNA reads TGTGCCAGCAGCTTTGGGACAGGTTCCTACGAGCAGTACTTC.

The CDR3 reads CASSPAGTGNYGYTF. The CDR3 DNA reads as TGTGCCAGCAGTCCCGCCGGGACAGGGAACTATGGCTACACCTTC. This chain links TRBV27 with TRBJ1-2, with TRBD1 matching over 9 bases. Per the germline V gene, CDR1 is MNHEY and CDR2 is SMNVEV (reference sequence). The V gene end was trimmed by 5 bases and the J gene end by 2 bases; junction bases not matched to a gene: 6. The CDR3 contains 15 residues.

The rearrangement joins TRBV6-6 to TRBJ2-5; 9 bases align to TRBD2. This CDR3 comprises 15 residues. Germline V CDR1 and CDR2: MNHNY, SVGAGI (reference sequence). With V trimmed by 8 bases and J by 4 bases, 11 bases remained unmatched. The CDR3 here is CASRDSSGRRETQYF. CDR3 bases: TGTGCCAGCCGGGATTCGAGCGGGAGGAGAGAGACCCAGTACTTC.

J is TRBJ1-2 and V is TRBV5-8; 9 nucleotides agree with TRBD1. Germline-derived CDR1 and CDR2 are SGHTS and YDEGEE. V lost 4 bases, J lost 4 bases, and 5 bases stayed unmatched. This CDR3 is 14 amino acids long. The CDR3 DNA follows: TGTGCCAGCAGCGAGGGACAGGGAATCTATGGCTACACCTTC. Its protein product is CASSEGQGIYGYTF.

This sequence joins TRBV5-6 and TRBJ1-5; D not certain. The CDR3 length is 15 residues. CDR1 SGHDT and CDR2 YYEEEE come from the germline V gene. V was trimmed by 0 bases and J by 3 bases, leaving 10 bases between them. CDR3 in DNA: TGTGCCAGCAGCTTGGCCGCCGCGGTCAATCAGCCCCAGCATTTT. Amino acid sequence: CASSLAAAVNQPQHF.

With regard to this clone: A junction end diverges from the germline sequence, so it may reflect a read error. The V gene is TRBV11-2, the J gene TRBJ2-7; D is uncertain. This CDR3 has 11 amino acids. Germline V CDR1 and CDR2: SGHAT, FQNNGV. The CDR3 DNA follows: TGTGCCAGCAGCTTAGTGTCTCACCTAAACTTC. It yields the protein CASSLVSHLNF.

The chain links TRBV7-2 to TRBJ2-1; D not certain. CDR1 and CDR2 from the germline V gene are SGHTA and FQGNSA. The CDR3 has 14 residues. Trimming shortened V by 2 bases and J by 7 bases, and 12 bases separated the two germline ends. The CDR3, as DNA: TGTGCCAGCAGCTTAATACGGGTAGTGAATGAGCAGTTCTTC. Translated, it gives CASSLIRVVNEQFF.

The V and J genes are TRBV15 and TRBJ2-7; D is uncertain. The CDR3 has 15 residues. Trimming took off 0 bases at V and 5 bases at J, with 14 bases between the two ends. Germline V gene sequence: CDR1 LNHNV, CDR2 YYDKDF (reference sequence). The DNA for the CDR3 is TGTGCCACCAGCAGAGATGCGGCTAGTCGACACGAGCAGTACTTC. The encoded protein is CATSRDAASRHEQYF.

V and J are TRBV5-4 and TRBJ1-2, with D possibly being TRBD1 (5 bases). The CDR3 spans 14 residues. Trimming took 4 bases from V and 7 from J, leaving 17 bases between them. Looked up from germline, CDR1 is SGHNT and CDR2 is YYREEE (reference sequence). The CDR3 DNA is TGTGCCAGCAGCCCGGAGCCAGGTCAGGGTGGCTACACCTTC. Translating gives CASSPEPGQGGYTF.

The rearrangement joins TRBV9 to TRBJ2-2; D gene unclear. Trimming took 0 bases from V and 0 from J, leaving 9 bases between them. Germline CDR1 is SGDLS and CDR2 is YYNGEE. This CDR3 comprises 16 residues. The CDR3 DNA reads as TGTGCCAGCAGCGTAGGGCCACCTTCGAACACCGGGGAGCTGTTTTTT. Its translation: CASSVGPPSNTGELFF.

The chain carries TRBV7-2 and TRBJ2-5; D is possibly TRBD2 (6 bases). Trimming took off 5 bases at V and 4 bases at J, with 17 bases between the two ends. Per the germline V gene, CDR1 is SGHTA and CDR2 is FQGNSA. The CDR3 has 15 residues. The CDR3 sequence is CASSPWGRYGETQYF. The CDR3 nucleotides read TGTGCCAGCAGCCCCTGGGGGAGGTACGGAGAGACCCAGTACTTC.

The rearrangement uses TRBV6-5 and TRBJ1-5; perhaps TRBD1 as D (5 bases). V lost 6 bases, J lost 7 bases, and 13 bases lay in between. The CDR3 totals 13 residues. Per germline, CDR1 MNHEY and CDR2 SVGAGI. CDR3 DNA: TGTGCCAGCAGACCGGGGGTTTACCAGCCCCAGCATTTT. It codes for CASRPGVYQPQHF.

The V call is TRBV25-1, the J call TRBJ2-1, with 7 bases aligning to TRBD2. CDR3 length: 15 residues. CDR1 is MGHDK and CDR2 is SYGVNS in the germline V gene. V was clipped by 6 bases and J by 3 bases; unmatched bases: 8. The CDR3 loop reads CASRPTRGDYNEQFF. The DNA of the CDR3 is TGTGCCAGCAGACCAACACGGGGGGACTACAATGAGCAGTTCTTC.

The chain combines TRBV29-1 with TRBJ1-1; 7 bases match TRBD1. This CDR3 is 12 amino acids long. The V gene end was trimmed by 4 bases and the J gene end by 3 bases; junction bases not matched to a gene: 2. Germline CDR1 SQVTM, CDR2 ANQGSEA. The CDR3 region is CSVGTGDTEAFF. The CDR3 region has the DNA TGCAGCGTTGGGACAGGAGACACTGAAGCTTTCTTT.

The V call is TRBV9, the J call TRBJ1-2; D may be TRBD1 (6 bases). Per germline, CDR1 SGDLS and CDR2 YYNGEE. V lost 0 bases to trimming and J lost 8 bases, with 11 bases between them. The CDR3 is made up of 13 amino acids. The CDR3 sequence: CASSVEWGGGYTF. The CDR3 DNA sequence: TGTGCCAGCAGCGTAGAATGGGGGGGCGGCTACACCTTC.

The gene calls are TRBV29-1 and TRBJ2-3; 7 bases match TRBD2. The CDR3 spans 13 residues. The germline gives CDR1 SQVTM, CDR2 ANQGSEA. V gave up 4 bases and J gave up 4 bases; unmatched junction bases: 5. DNA of the CDR3: TGCAGCGTTGGATGGGGGAGGGCAGATACGCAGTATTTT. It codes for CSVGWGRADTQYF.